The rows below give T cell receptor beta chains drawn from one sample of a study of graft-versus-host responses after intestinal transplantation. Sequencing used immunoSEQ multiplex PCR; TCRdb keeps in-frame clones, though not all of them. This sample yields more than 95,000 clones, of which about 90% are seen a single time; about 0.9% belongs to the top ten. What these receptors recognize is not known. The material sequenced was unstimulated CD4+ T cells sorted from spleen or lymph node cells, taken before intestinal transplant. The receptors derive from a human donor who received an intestinal transplant. The CDR3 runs from the conserved cysteine through the conserved F or W. D genes are given only for firm matches. Clone size is not always given. Where it is, it says once, few, many or a class for expanded clones.

>TRBJ1-2|NA|NA|TRBV5-4
CASSFGGANYGYTF
TGTGCCAGCAGCTTCGGGGGTGCCAACTATGGCTACACCTTC
>TRBJ1-2|NA|NA|TRBV30
CAWMHGRRYGYTF
TGTGCCTGGATGCATGGGAGGCGGTATGGCTACACCTTC
>TRBJ2-5|NA|NA|TRBV6-5
CASSYSALVDQETQYF
TGTGCCAGCAGTTACTCGGCGCTAGTCGACCAAGAGACCCAGTACTTC
>TRBJ1-1|NA|NA|TRBV6-5
CASKAWTNTEAFF
TGTGCCAGCAAGGCTTGGACGAACACTGAAGCTTTCTTT
>TRBJ1-5|NA|NA|TRBV10-1
CASRDGLQPQHF
TGCGCCAGCAGGGACGGTTTACAGCCCCAGCATTTT
>TRBJ1-5|NA|TRBD1|TRBV28
CASSSPGGQPQHF
TGTGCCAGCAGCTCTCCAGGGGGACAGCCCCAGCATTTT
>TRBJ2-1|NA|TRBD1|TRBV2
CASSASGTGRISEQFF
TGTGCCAGCAGTGCTTCCGGGACAGGGAGAATTAGTGAGCAGTTCTTC
>TRBJ2-7|NA|TRBD1|TRBV11-2
CASSLAAGGYEQYF
TGTGCCAGCAGCTTAGCGGCAGGGGGCTACGAGCAGTACTTC
>TRBJ2-1|NA|TRBD2|TRBV5-1
CASSLSYAGGPYNEQFF
TGCGCCAGCAGCTTGAGCTACGCGGGGGGACCCTACAATGAGCAGTTCTTC
>TRBJ1-4|few|NA|TRBV4-2
CASSRDVGLEKLFF
TGTGCCAGCAGCCGGGATGTGGGGTTGGAAAAACTGTTTTTT
>TRBJ1-1|NA|TRBD1|TRBV5-4
CASSPAGWAGGLNTEAFF
TGTGCCAGCAGCCCAGCAGGTTGGGCAGGGGGATTGAACACTGAAGCTTTCTTT
>TRBJ1-2|NA|NA|TRBV5-5
CASSPLREGYTF
TGTGCCAGCAGCCCCCTCAGGGAAGGCTACACCTTC
>TRBJ2-5|NA|TRBD2|TRBV18
CASSPPGLAGPGETQYF
TGTGCCAGCTCACCACCGGGACTAGCGGGACCGGGAGAGACCCAGTACTTC
>TRBJ2-1|NA|NA|TRBV5-1
CASSPSRGGRNEQFF
TGCGCCAGCAGCCCTAGCCGAGGAGGGCGGAATGAGCAGTTCTTC
>TRBJ2-3|once|NA|TRBV5-1
CASSFQTLAPTDTQYF
TGCGCCAGCAGCTTCCAAACTCTAGCGCCCACAGATACGCAGTATTTT
>TRBJ1-2|NA|NA|TRBV19
CASSEVLYGYTF
TGTGCCAGTAGTGAGGTCCTCTATGGCTACACCTTC
>TRBJ1-1|once|NA|TRBV5-1
CASSSTGSNTEAFF
TGCGCCAGCAGCTCGACAGGATCGAACACTGAAGCTTTCTTT
>TRBJ2-5|NA|NA|TRBV7-2
CASSSTPTRVEEIQYF
TGTGCCAGCAGCTCAACCCCCACTAGGGTGGAAGAGATCCAGTACTTC
>TRBJ1-1|NA|NA|TRBV18
CASSPLGNTEAFF
TGTGCCAGCTCACCACTCGGTAACACTGAAGCTTTCTTT
>TRBJ2-2|NA|NA|TRBV27
CASSLGQANTGELFF
TGTGCCAGCAGCCTAGGGCAGGCGAACACCGGGGAGCTGTTTTTT
>TRBJ2-1|NA|TRBD1|TRBV7-3
CASADRGGNEQFF
TGTGCCAGCGCCGACAGGGGGGGTAATGAGCAGTTCTTC
>TRBJ1-2|NA|NA|TRBV29-1
CSVDRGRGDGYTF
TGCAGCGTTGATCGGGGGAGGGGGGATGGCTACACCTTC
>TRBJ1-1|NA|NA|TRBV5-1
CASSPPTSTALTEAFF
TGCGCCAGCAGCCCCCCCACCTCGACAGCGCTAACTGAAGCTTTCTTT
>TRBJ2-3|NA|NA|TRBV2
CASSADLPTDTQYF
TGTGCCAGCAGTGCTGACTTACCCACAGATACGCAGTATTTT
>TRBJ1-1|NA|NA|TRBV7-9
CASSADSVNTEAFF
TGTGCCAGCAGCGCGGACAGTGTGAACACTGAAGCTTTCTTT
>TRBJ2-1|NA|TRBD2|TRBV7-9
CASSLKPTSGVNEQFF
TGTGCCAGCAGCTTAAAGCCGACTAGCGGGGTAAATGAGCAGTTCTTC
>TRBJ2-7|NA|TRBD1|TRBV6-5
CASSSGTAKYEQYF
TGTGCCAGCAGCTCAGGGACAGCGAAATACGAGCAGTACTTC
>TRBJ1-4|few|NA|TRBV6-1
CASSAVQGPTKLFF
TGTGCCAGCAGTGCCGTCCAGGGGCCGACGAAACTGTTTTTT
>TRBJ1-3|NA|TRBD1|TRBV27
CASSLGSDRGRGNTIYF
TGTGCCAGCAGTTTAGGCTCGGACAGGGGGCGAGGAAACACCATATATTTT
>TRBJ2-7|few|NA|TRBV5-4
CASSLYESYEQYF
TGTGCCAGCAGCTTGTATGAGAGCTACGAGCAGTACTTC
>TRBJ1-2|NA|TRBD1|TRBV18
CASSGTGDYGYTF
TGTGCCAGCTCCGGGACAGGGGACTATGGCTACACCTTC
>TRBJ2-7|NA|NA|TRBV1
CTSSQDLFGSRYEQYF
TGCACCAGCAGCCAAGACCTGTTCGGGAGTCGTTACGAGCAGTACTTC
>TRBJ1-2|NA|NA|TRBV5-1
CASSWINPTQTGPDYGYTF
TGCGCCAGCAGCTGGATTAACCCTACCCAAACAGGGCCCGACTATGGCTACACCTTC
>TRBJ1-6|few|NA|TRBV6-6
CASSPALQVRNSPLHF
TGTGCCAGCAGTCCTGCCTTACAGGTCCGTAATTCACCCCTCCACTTT
>TRBJ1-4|NA|NA|TRBV2
CASSVVSEKLFF
TGTGCCAGCAGTGTAGTCAGTGAAAAACTGTTTTTT
>TRBJ2-2|NA|NA|TRBV7-2
CASSPHNLRDLNTGELFF
TGTGCCAGCAGCCCACACAACTTACGGGACCTGAACACCGGGGAGCTGTTTTTT
>TRBJ2-1|NA|NA|TRBV7-3
CASSLAKASGEQFF
TGTGCCAGCAGTTTGGCGAAGGCATCGGGGGAGCAGTTCTTC
>TRBJ1-5|NA|NA|TRBV5-1
CASSLWPDSNQPQHF
TGCGCCAGCAGCCTTTGGCCAGATAGCAATCAGCCCCAGCATTTT
>TRBJ2-7|NA|TRBD1|TRBV13
CASSQGQAYEQYF
TGTGCCAGCAGCCAGGGACAGGCCTACGAGCAGTACTTC
>TRBJ2-7|NA|TRBD2|TRBV7-2
CASSLVASGAYEQYF
TGTGCCAGCAGCTTAGTAGCTAGCGGAGCCTACGAGCAGTACTTC
>TRBJ1-2|NA|NA|TRBV5-1
CASSSPGLTANYGYTF
TGCGCCAGCAGCTCCCCGGGACTGACGGCTAACTATGGCTACACCTTC
>TRBJ2-5|NA|TRBD2|TRBV19
CASSIGGGRQETQYF
TGTGCCAGTAGTATCGGGGGAGGGAGGCAAGAGACCCAGTACTTC
>TRBJ1-2|NA|TRBD1|TRBV6-1
CASTSGGGDRGYTF
TGTGCCAGCACCTCAGGGGGAGGGGATAGGGGCTACACCTTC
>TRBJ2-3|NA|NA|TRBV29-1
CSVEGPFDGDTQYF
TGCAGCGTTGAGGGACCCTTCGATGGGGATACGCAGTATTTT
>TRBJ2-7|once|NA|TRBV28
CASSLWGVGEQYF
TGTGCCAGCAGTTTATGGGGAGTAGGCGAGCAGTACTTC
>TRBJ2-3|NA|NA|TRBV11-2
CASDSSNTDTQYF
TGTGCCAGCGACAGCTCTAACACAGATACGCAGTATTTT
>TRBJ1-1|NA|TRBD1|TRBV19
CASSPSTGVEAFF
TGTGCCAGTAGTCCCTCGACAGGGGTTGAAGCTTTCTTT
>TRBJ1-1|medium-sized|TRBD1|TRBV7-9
CASSTGQGAAEAFF
TGTGCCAGCAGCACGGGACAGGGGGCTGCTGAAGCTTTCTTT
>TRBJ2-1|NA|TRBD2|TRBV11-3
CASSLGLWTSGDNEQFF
TGTGCCAGCAGCTTAGGTCTTTGGACTAGCGGGGACAATGAGCAGTTCTTC
>TRBJ2-7|NA|NA|TRBV21-1
CASSTYGASGADYEQYF
TGTGCCAGCAGCACATACGGGGCTAGCGGGGCCGACTACGAGCAGTACTTC
>TRBJ2-7|few|NA|TRBV2
CASRVSYEQYF
TGTGCCAGCCGGGTAAGCTACGAGCAGTACTTC
>TRBJ1-1|NA|NA|TRBV5-1
CASSSYGYTEAFF
TGCGCCAGCAGCTCCTATGGGTACACTGAAGCTTTCTTT
>TRBJ2-1|NA|TRBD2|TRBV6-6
CASGASGYNEQFF
TGTGCCAGCGGGGCTAGCGGTTACAATGAGCAGTTCTTC